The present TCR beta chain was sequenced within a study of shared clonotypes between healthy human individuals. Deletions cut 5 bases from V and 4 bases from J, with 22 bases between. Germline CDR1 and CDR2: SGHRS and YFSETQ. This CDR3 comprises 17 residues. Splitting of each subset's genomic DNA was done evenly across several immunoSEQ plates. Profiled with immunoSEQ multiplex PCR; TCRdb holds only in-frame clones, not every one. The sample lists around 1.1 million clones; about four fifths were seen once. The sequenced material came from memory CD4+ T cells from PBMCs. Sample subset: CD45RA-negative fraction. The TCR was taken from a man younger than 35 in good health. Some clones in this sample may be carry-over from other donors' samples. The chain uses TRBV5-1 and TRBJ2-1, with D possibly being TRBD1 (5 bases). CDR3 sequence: CASRSAALGASYNEQFF. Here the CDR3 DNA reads TGCGCCAGCAGGTCTGCGGCTCTAGGGGCCTCTTACAATGAGCAGTTCTTC.